These 21 T cell receptor beta chains came from one sample sequenced in a study of CXCR3-negative and CXCR3-positive naive CD8 T cells. The method, 5' RACE with UMI labels, was used to prepare the TRB cDNA libraries. TCRdb reprocessed the 5' RACE reads and stores each CDR3 protein as one record, lacking DNA. Here the sample table reports tens of thousands of distinct CDR3 sequences. Findings of the study overall: Comparison of naive cells showed more hydrophobic TRB CDR3s in CXCR3-positive than in CXCR3-negative naive cells.

No antigen is known for these receptors. What was sequenced was naive CXCR3+ CD8+ T cells from blood. Sample subset: CD45RO-CCR7+CD27+CD95- naive CD8+ T cells expressing CXCR3 (TNR3+). Source of these receptors: a human donor in good health. Some clones in this sample may be carry-over from other donors' samples.

The chain is built from TRBV29-1 and TRBJ2-7. This CDR3 comprises 12 residues. The germline CDR1 and CDR2 sequences are SQVTM and ANQGSEA. CDR3 protein: CSVEDARREQYF.

The chain joins TRBV10-3 to TRBJ2-4; TCRdb gives TRBD2 as the D gene, but with no DNA this cannot be confirmed. CDR3 size: 16 residues. Per the germline V gene, CDR1 is ENHRY and CDR2 is SYGVKD. Here the CDR3 reads CAISEYLAERGDIQYF.

The J gene is TRBJ2-1, the V gene TRBV12-5; TCRdb picks TRBD1, but there is no DNA to check that call. This CDR3 contains 13 residues. Germline V gene data show CDR1 as LGHNT and CDR2 as FRNRAP. The CDR3 sequence is CASVRTGYNEQFF.

The rearrangement links TRBV6-5 to TRBJ2-1; TCRdb gives TRBD2 as the D gene, but with no DNA this cannot be confirmed. Germline CDR1 is MNHEY and CDR2 is SVGAGI. The CDR3 is made up of 20 amino acids. CDR3 residues: CASSYSGRGTSGKYYNEQFF.

The chain combines TRBV19 with TRBJ2-7; as DNA is missing, the TRBD1 call by TCRdb cannot be tested. Germline CDR1 and CDR2: LNHDA and SQIVND (reference sequence). CDR3 size: 13 residues. This CDR3 is CASSKRDVYEQYF.

The gene calls are TRBV6-6 and TRBJ2-3; absent DNA, TCRdb's TRBD2 call cannot be checked. Germline lookup yields CDR1 MNHNY and CDR2 SVGAGI (reference sequence). The CDR3 runs to 15 residues. The CDR3 protein is CASTQLAMGTDTQYF.

This sequence joins TRBV6-2 or TRBV6-3 and TRBJ1-1. The CDR3 covers 14 residues. Per germline, CDR1 MNHEY and CDR2 SVGEGT. This CDR3 reads CASSWPGPGTEAFF.

J is TRBJ2-7 and V is TRBV28; lacking DNA, the TRBD1 call made by TCRdb goes unchecked. The CDR3 has 15 amino acids. Germline V gene sequence: CDR1 MDHEN, CDR2 SYDVKM. CDR3 amino acids: CASRRETGMSYEQYF.

This chain links TRBV5-1 with TRBJ1-1. The CDR3 runs to 13 residues. CDR1 is SGHRS and CDR2 is YFSETQ in the germline V gene. The chain's CDR3 is CASSFRANTEAFF. Looking up the rest from reference TRBV5-1 and TRBJ1-1 gives the full variable domain: KAGVTQTPRYLIKTRGQQVTLSCSPISGHRSVSWYQQTPGQGLQFLFEYFSETQRNKGNFPGRFSGRQFSNSRSEMNVSTLELGDSALYLCASSFRANTEAFFGQGTRLTVV.

The chain employs TRBV7-6 and TRBJ2-7; lacking DNA, the TRBD1 call made by TCRdb goes unchecked. Germline V gene lookup returns CDR1 SGHVS and CDR2 FNYEAQ. The CDR3 has 14 amino acids. CDR3 sequence: CASSLAPDSYEQYF.

The chain recombines TRBV5-1 with TRBJ2-3; TCRdb proposes TRBD2, but this gene call is untestable without DNA. Germline lookup yields CDR1 SGHRS and CDR2 YFSETQ. The CDR3 is 17 residues long. The CDR3 sequence is CASSSSPSGEYVDTQYF.

This chain uses TRBV3-1 with TRBJ2-5. The CDR3 sequence is 13 residues long. Germline V gene lookup returns CDR1 LGHDT and CDR2 YNNKEL (reference sequence). CDR3 residues: CASSQGSQETQYF.

J is TRBJ2-4 and V is TRBV7-9. This CDR3 spans 16 amino acids. Germline V gene lookup returns CDR1 SEHNR and CDR2 FQNEAQ (reference sequence). CDR3 in amino acids: CASSSGSLSGKNIQYF.

V and J are TRBV7-9 and TRBJ2-1; no DNA is available, so the TRBD1 call from TCRdb remains unchecked. The germline gives CDR1 SEHNR, CDR2 FQNEAQ (reference sequence). The length of the CDR3 is 17 residues. This chain's CDR3 is CASSFPTRGGSYNEQFF.

J is TRBJ2-4 and V is TRBV7-9; TCRdb's D gene call, TRBD1, goes unchecked for lack of DNA. This CDR3 has 16 amino acids. CDR1 and CDR2 from the germline V gene are SEHNR and FQNEAQ (reference sequence). The CDR3 spells CASSLGQVPRGTIQYF. Based on the CDR3 plus reference TRBV7-9 and TRBJ2-4, the full variable domain is DTGVSQNPRHKITKRGQNVTFRCDPISEHNRLYWYRQTLGQGPEFLTYFQNEAQLEKSRLLSDRFSAERPKGSFSTLEIQRTEQGDSAMYLCASSLGQVPRGTIQYFGAGTRLSVL.

The V gene is TRBV7-9, the J gene TRBJ2-1. CDR3 size: 14 residues. Germline V gives CDR1 SEHNR, CDR2 FQNEAQ (reference sequence). This chain's CDR3 is CASSLASRNNEQFF. Variable domain in full (rest from reference TRBV7-9 and TRBJ2-1): DTGVSQNPRHKITKRGQNVTFRCDPISEHNRLYWYRQTLGQGPEFLTYFQNEAQLEKSRLLSDRFSAERPKGSFSTLEIQRTEQGDSAMYLCASSLASRNNEQFFGPGTRLTVL.

This chain connects TRBV15 to TRBJ2-3; the TRBD2 assignment by TCRdb is unverifiable without DNA. This CDR3 spans 14 amino acids. The germline gives CDR1 LNHNV, CDR2 YYDKDF (reference sequence). CDR3 protein: CATSRISGPDTQYF.

The chain joins TRBV5-1 to TRBJ2-5; the D gene TCRdb calls, TRBD2, cannot be checked with no DNA. The CDR3 length is 14 residues. Per the germline V gene, CDR1 is SGHRS and CDR2 is YFSETQ. The CDR3 spells CASSAGLAKETQYF.

V and J are TRBV4-3 and TRBJ2-1; TCRdb proposes TRBD2, but this gene call is untestable without DNA. The CDR3 loop spans 15 amino acids. Germline V CDR1 and CDR2: LGHNA, YSLEER. The CDR3 is CASSQVPSGRNEQFF.

J is TRBJ2-2 and V is TRBV13; there is no DNA to check the TCRdb D call of TRBD2. The CDR3 covers 16 residues. Germline assignment: CDR1 PRHDT and CDR2 FYEKMQ (reference sequence). The CDR3 sequence is CASSLGLGWETGELFF. The whole variable domain, remainder taken from reference TRBV13 and TRBJ2-2, is AAGVIQSPRHLIKEKRETATLKCYPIPRHDTVYWYQQGPGQDPQFLISFYEKMQSDKGSIPDRFSAQQFSDYHSELNMSSLELGDSALYFCASSLGLGWETGELFFGEGSRLTVL.

This chain uses TRBV6-2 or TRBV6-3 with TRBJ2-2; TCRdb lists TRBD2, though no DNA is available to test this call. CDR3 size: 13 residues. Looked up from germline, CDR1 is MNHEY and CDR2 is SVGEGT. CDR3 amino acids: CAAGTSNTGELFF.